The present entry profiles one TCR beta chain with its context. Its antigen remains unknown. The record originates from a study of cytomegalovirus exposure and HLA in healthy donors. Vbeta (60) and Jbeta (13) primers were used in the PCR. Sequencing was performed with immunoSEQ multiplex PCR; in TCRdb, only in-frame clones are kept and a portion is missing. The sample records 150,000 to 200,000 clones, around four fifths being singletons. Study-level points and caveats: The dataset shows that most TCR sequences were rare, while some public TCRs occurred in many donors. A prior analysis recorded that most TCR beta V segments were productive about 90% or about 30% of the time. HLA-A and HLA-B allele assignments for most subjects were reportedly predicted accurately using TCR beta sequences.

CDR3 length: 14 residues. J lost 3 bases, V lost 4 bases, and 4 bases had no gene match. CDR1 SGHNT and CDR2 YYREEE come from the germline V gene (reference sequence). The chain carries TRBV5-4 and TRBJ2-5; TRBD1 agrees at 9 bases. This TCR came from a woman aged 55-70 years in good health and CMV-seropositive. The sample taken for sequencing was PBMCs. The chain's CDR3 is CASSITGGEETQYF. CDR3 nucleotide sequence: TGTGCCAGCAGCATCACAGGGGGCGAAGAGACCCAGTACTTC.